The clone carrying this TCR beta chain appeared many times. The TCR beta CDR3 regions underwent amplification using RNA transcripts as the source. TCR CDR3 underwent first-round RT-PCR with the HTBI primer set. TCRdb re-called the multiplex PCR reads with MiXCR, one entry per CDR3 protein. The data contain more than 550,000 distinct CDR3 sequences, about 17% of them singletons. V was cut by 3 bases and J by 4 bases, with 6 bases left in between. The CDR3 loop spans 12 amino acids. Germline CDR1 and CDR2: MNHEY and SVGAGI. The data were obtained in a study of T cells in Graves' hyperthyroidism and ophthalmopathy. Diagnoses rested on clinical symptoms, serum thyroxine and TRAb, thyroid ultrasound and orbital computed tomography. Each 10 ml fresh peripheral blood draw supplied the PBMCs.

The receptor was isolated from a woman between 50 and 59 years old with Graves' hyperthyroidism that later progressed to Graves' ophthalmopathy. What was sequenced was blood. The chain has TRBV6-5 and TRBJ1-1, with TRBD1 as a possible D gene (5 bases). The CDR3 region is CASSYGATEAFF. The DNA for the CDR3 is TGTGCCAGCAGTTATGGGGCCACTGAAGCTTTCTTT.